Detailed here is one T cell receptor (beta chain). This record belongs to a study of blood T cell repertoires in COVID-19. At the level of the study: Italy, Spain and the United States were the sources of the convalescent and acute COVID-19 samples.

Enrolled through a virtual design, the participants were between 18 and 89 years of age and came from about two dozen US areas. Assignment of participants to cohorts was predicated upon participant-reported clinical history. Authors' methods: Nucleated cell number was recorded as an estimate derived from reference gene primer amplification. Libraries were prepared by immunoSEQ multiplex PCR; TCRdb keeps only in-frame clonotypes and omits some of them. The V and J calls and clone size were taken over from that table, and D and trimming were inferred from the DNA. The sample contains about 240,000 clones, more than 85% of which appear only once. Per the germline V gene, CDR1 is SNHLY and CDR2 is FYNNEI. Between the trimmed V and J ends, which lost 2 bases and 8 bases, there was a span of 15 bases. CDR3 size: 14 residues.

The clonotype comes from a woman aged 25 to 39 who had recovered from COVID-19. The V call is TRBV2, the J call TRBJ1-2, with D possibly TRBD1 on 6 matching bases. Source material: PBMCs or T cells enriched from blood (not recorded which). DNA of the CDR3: TGTGCCAGCAGTGAAATGAACAGGGTGGAAGGCTACACCTTC. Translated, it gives CASSEMNRVEGYTF.